Shown below are 10 T cell receptor beta chains from a single sample sequenced in a study of post-analysis software for immune sequencing data (dated by TCRdb to between 2014 and 2017). What the authors observed across the whole study: Significantly higher frequencies in patients than in controls were found for five or six TRBV segments, including TRBV5-6, TRBV5-1 and TRBV20-1.

Their specific antigens are unknown. Library generation was performed with PCR. Sequencing instrument: Illumina HiSeq 2500. Unique molecular identifiers were incorporated into TCR beta cDNA libraries to reduce PCR and sequencing biases. In TCRdb, the public reads were trimmed at Q25 with fastp and aligned with MiXCR, with productive beta chains retained. Entries are consolidated by CDR3 protein sequence, retaining the most common genes and DNA. The sample data list around 710,000 distinct CDR3 sequences, and just over 45% of these were observed just once. 4.9% of the sample rests with the top ten. Sequencing was done on a sample of blood. The receptors come from a girl aged 5 to 17 with multiple sclerosis.

J is TRBJ1-2 and V is TRBV6-5; TRBD1 aligns across 7 bases. The CDR3 is 16 residues long. Germline CDR1 reads MNHEY; CDR2 reads SVGAGI. Germline trimming cut 0 bases from V and 4 bases from J; bases unmatched to any gene: 8. The CDR3 nucleotides read TGTGCCAGCAGTTACTCGATAGGGGGCCGGGTCTATGGCTACACCTTC. Translated, it gives CASSYSIGGRVYGYTF.

This clonotype was detected a few times. This rearrangement joins TRBV5-1 to TRBJ1-2; no definite D call. Deletions cut 0 bases from V and 2 bases from J, with 14 bases between. CDR1 and CDR2 from the germline V gene are SGHRS and YFSETQ. CDR3 size: 16 residues. The CDR3 protein is CASSLVFGDVNYGYTF. The CDR3 region has the DNA TGCGCCAGCAGCTTGGTCTTTGGGGATGTAAACTATGGCTACACCTTC.

This clonotype came up a few times. The J gene is TRBJ1-5, the V gene TRBV6-5, with D hard to call. V was clipped by 2 bases and J by 9 bases, with 17 bases between them. The germline CDR1 and CDR2 sequences are MNHEY and SVGAGI. The CDR3 length is 15 residues. The CDR3, as DNA: TGTGCCAGCAGTTACGATAGACCCGGGATAGGGCCCCAGCATTTT. Translated, it gives CASSYDRPGIGPQHF.

This chain connects TRBV20-1 to TRBJ1-2; 9 positions agree with TRBD1. Trimming at V came to 5 bases and at J to 7 bases, leaving 11 bases not matched to a gene. The CDR3 spans 14 residues. From germline, CDR1 is DFQATT and CDR2 SNEGSKA (reference sequence). As DNA, the CDR3 is TGCAGTGCTTATCCGGGACAGGGAATGGGTGGCTACACCTTC. Translating it yields CSAYPGQGMGGYTF.

This clonotype was seen once. The chain employs TRBV3-1 and TRBJ2-7; D is undetermined. Germline assignment: CDR1 LGHDT and CDR2 YNNKEL (reference sequence). V lost 0 bases and J lost 2, with 17 bases in between. The CDR3 runs to 17 residues. The CDR3: CASSQDPLAGPTYEQYF. CDR3 bases: TGTGCCAGCAGCCAAGACCCCCTGGCCGGGCCAACCTACGAGCAGTACTTC.

V and J are TRBV7-2 and TRBJ2-1, with a weak D call TRBD1 (5 bases). Germline loops: CDR1 SGHTA, CDR2 FQGNSA. V lost 5 bases to trimming and J lost 2 bases, with 16 bases between them. CDR3 length: 16 amino acids. Here the CDR3 reads CASSHSQGLPYNEQFF. CDR3 sequence (DNA): TGTGCCAGCAGCCACTCGCAGGGCTTACCCTACAATGAGCAGTTCTTC.

The rearrangement links TRBV9 to TRBJ2-7; 10 nucleotides line up with TRBD2. CDR1 and CDR2 (germline): SGDLS, YYNGEE. Unmatched junction bases numbered 4, after V lost 4 bases and J lost 6 bases. This CDR3 is 13 amino acids long. The CDR3 coding sequence is TGTGCCAGCAGCACGGGACTAGCGACCGAGCAGTACTTC. It codes for CASSTGLATEQYF.

This chain joins TRBV29-1 and TRBJ2-5; 10 bases fit TRBD2. CDR1 SQVTM and CDR2 ANQGSEA come from the germline V gene. The CDR3 length is 14 residues. Trimming removed 4 bases from V and 2 bases from J; junction bases left unmatched: 4. CDR3: CSVASGSMQETQYF. The CDR3 DNA sequence: TGCAGCGTTGCTAGCGGGAGTATGCAAGAGACCCAGTACTTC.

The V and J genes are TRBV5-1 and TRBJ2-1; D unclear. Trimming cost V 4 bases and J 8 bases, with 16 bases left between them. The CDR3 runs 14 residues. Germline V CDR1 and CDR2: SGHRS, YFSETQ. CDR3 loop: CASSRDLGYHEQFF. The CDR3 coding sequence is TGCGCCAGCAGCCGCGACCTTGGTTACCATGAGCAGTTCTTC.

This sequence joins TRBV7-9 and TRBJ2-5, with D tentatively TRBD2 (6 bases). This CDR3 spans 13 amino acids. Germline V CDR1 and CDR2: SEHNR, FQNEAQ (reference sequence). V lost 8 bases and J 5 bases, leaving 15 bases between the germline ends. In DNA form, the CDR3 reads TGTGCCAGCTCTAGCGCGGTGGAGGAGACCCAGTACTTC. It codes for CASSSAVEETQYF. Full variable domain (remainder filled in from reference TRBV7-9 and TRBJ2-5): DTGVSQNPRHKITKRGQNVTFRCDPISEHNRLYWYRQTLGQGPEFLTYFQNEAQLEKSRLLSDRFSAERPKGSFSTLEIQRTEQGDSAMYLCASSSAVEETQYFGPGTRLLVL.